The 17 T cell receptor beta chains reported below all come from one sample, sequenced in a study of OX40 agonist ivuxolimab in advanced cancers. The repertoire was sequenced with immunoSEQ multiplex PCR; TCRdb's copy has only in-frame clones and lacks some. The sample carries tens of thousands of clones, just under 85% recorded once. Sequences were derived from CD4+ or CD8+ T cells sorted from blood, sampled in a trial of the OX40 agonist ivuxolimab. Every receptor here comes from an adult with an advanced solid tumor such as melanoma, head and neck, liver or kidney cancer.

CDR3 residues: CASSLEWRSTDTQYF. DNA for the CDR3: TGTGCCAGCAGCTTGGAATGGCGGAGCACAGATACGCAGTATTTT. This chain links TRBV5-5 with TRBJ2-3; no clear D. Germline CDR1 SGHKS, CDR2 YYEKEE (reference sequence). This CDR3 contains 15 residues. Trimming took off 0 bases at V and 0 bases at J, with 8 bases between the two ends.

V usage is TRBV30 and J usage is TRBJ1-1; weak D call: TRBD1 (5 bases). Germline V gene data show CDR1 as GTSNPN and CDR2 as SVGIG (reference sequence). This CDR3 contains 15 residues. The V and J ends lost 2 bases and 5 bases respectively, with 18 bases between them. The CDR3 DNA sequence: TGTGCCTGGAGTCCTATCGACAGTAGGGTGACTGAAGCTTTCTTT. Residues: CAWSPIDSRVTEAFF.

This clone was counted a single time. The V and J genes are TRBV5-1 and TRBJ2-7; no firm D call. Germline CDR1 SGHRS, CDR2 YFSETQ. Trimming stripped 4 bases from V and 4 bases from J, with 9 bases between. This CDR3 region has 12 residues. CDR3: CASSRTVYEQYF. Written as DNA, the CDR3 is TGCGCCAGCAGCCGGACGGTATACGAGCAGTACTTC.

V and J are TRBV5-1 and TRBJ1-6, with 8 positions matching TRBD1. CDR3 length equals 19 residues. V shed 3 bases, J shed 7 bases, and the junction held 18 bases outside the gene matches. Germline V gene lookup returns CDR1 SGHRS and CDR2 YFSETQ. The CDR3, as DNA: TGCGCCAGCAGCTCAGGGACAGGTCGGATCTTAGGCCCAAATTCACCCCTCCACTTT. It specifies CASSSGTGRILGPNSPLHF.

The CDR3 nucleotides read TGTGCCATCAGTAATACAGGGGTCGGGGAGCTGTTTTTT. It translates to CAISNTGVGELFF. The V and J genes are TRBV10-3 and TRBJ2-2; 7 nucleotides line up with TRBD1. Germline lookup yields CDR1 ENHRY and CDR2 SYGVKD. V trimming: 5 bases; J trimming: 7 bases; junction bases outside the gene matches: 4. The CDR3 length is 13 residues.

This sequence joins TRBV6-5 and TRBJ1-2; 10 nucleotides match TRBD1. V trimming: 6 bases; J trimming: 5 bases; junction bases outside the gene matches: 9. The CDR3 runs 15 residues. The germline gives CDR1 MNHEY, CDR2 SVGAGI. The CDR3 coding sequence is TGTGCCAGCAGGCAGGGGACAGGGGAATGGTATGGCTACACCTTC. This translates into CASRQGTGEWYGYTF.

V is TRBV29-1 and J is TRBJ2-5, with D tentatively TRBD1 or TRBD2 (6 bases each). Trimming removed 8 bases from V and 4 bases from J, with 23 bases in between. This CDR3 contains 15 residues. Germline V lookup: CDR1 SQVTM, CDR2 ANQGSEA. This CDR3 is CSSLSPRGGGETQYF. CDR3 coding DNA: TGCAGCTCTCTCTCCCCCAGGGGAGGTGGAGAGACCCAGTACTTC.

This clone was counted only a few times. The rearrangement joins TRBV7-2 to TRBJ2-2; 11 nucleotides align to TRBD2. The J segment lost 6 bases and the V segment lost 1 base, leaving 1 base of the junction unmatched. The CDR3 contains 15 residues. Germline V CDR1 and CDR2: SGHTA, FQGNSA. The CDR3 spells CASSLDSGGAGELFF. CDR3 in DNA: TGTGCCAGCAGCTTAGATAGCGGGGGGGCCGGGGAGCTGTTTTTT. The complete variable domain, with remaining parts taken from reference TRBV7-2 and TRBJ2-2, reads GAGVSQSPSNKVTEKGKDVELRCDPISGHTALYWYRQSLGQGLEFLIYFQGNSAPDKSGLPSDRFSAERTGGSVSTLTIQRTQQEDSAVYLCASSLDSGGAGELFFGEGSRLTVL.

The chain recombines TRBV19 with TRBJ2-1; tentatively, D is TRBD2 (5 bases). Germline values: CDR1 LNHDA, CDR2 SQIVND (reference sequence). The V and J ends lost 7 bases and 4 bases respectively, with 14 bases between them. The CDR3 contains 14 residues. DNA for the CDR3: TGTGCCAGTACTAGCCTGACGGATTACAATGAGCAGTTCTTC. It yields the protein CASTSLTDYNEQFF.

This clone was recorded once. The chain employs TRBV19 and TRBJ2-7; possible D gene TRBD2, 6 bases. V shed 5 bases and J shed 3 bases, with 17 bases lying between them. This CDR3 has 15 amino acids. Germline CDR1 LNHDA, CDR2 SQIVND (reference sequence). Here the CDR3 reads CASSSHGGSSYEQYF. The CDR3 DNA reads TGTGCCAGTAGTTCGCACGGGGGTAGCAGCTACGAGCAGTACTTC.

This chain uses TRBV4-3 with TRBJ1-5, with D hard to call. This CDR3 contains 15 residues. V was pared by 4 bases and J by 0 bases, with 10 bases between. Germline values: CDR1 LGHNA, CDR2 YSLEER. CDR3 coding DNA: TGCGCCAGCAGCCTAGCCCCTGATAGCAATCAGCCCCAGCATTTT. Translated, it gives CASSLAPDSNQPQHF.

V and J are TRBV4-2 and TRBJ2-3, with 11 bases aligning to TRBD2. CDR3 length equals 16 residues. Germline trimming cut 4 bases from V and 2 bases from J; bases unmatched to any gene: 5. Germline assignment: CDR1 LGHNA and CDR2 YNFKEQ. The CDR3 DNA sequence: TGTGCCAGCAGCCCTAGACTAGCGGGGTCCACAGATACGCAGTATTTT. This translates into CASSPRLAGSTDTQYF.

The chain recombines TRBV5-3 with TRBJ1-2; possibly TRBD1 for D (5 bases). TRBV5-3 is an open reading frame whose function is uncertain. The CDR3 is made up of 14 amino acids. The V end lost 8 bases, the J end lost 8 bases, and 22 bases lay between the germline ends. CDR3 DNA sequence: TGTGCCAGCAGCAGTTTCGGGGCCTCTATGGGCTACACCTTC. This sequence encodes CASSSFGASMGYTF.

The J gene is TRBJ1-2, the V gene TRBV13; perhaps TRBD1 as D (6 bases). The germline V and J ends were trimmed by 5 bases and 7 bases, with 17 bases remaining between them. This CDR3 region has 14 residues. The germline gives CDR1 PRHDT, CDR2 FYEKMQ (reference sequence). The DNA for the CDR3 is TGTGCCAGCAGCAAGGGACGACCGGGGGCTGGCTACACCTTC. As protein: CASSKGRPGAGYTF.

The V gene is TRBV5-3, the J gene TRBJ2-3; 7 bases agree with TRBD2. TRBV5-3 is reported as an ORF; its role is uncertain. V was pared by 8 bases and J by 3 bases, with 18 bases of the junction left unmatched. There are 17 residues in the CDR3. The CDR3 DNA reads as TGTGCCAGTCGACTAGCCCCCGGGGGGAGGGGTACAGATACGCAGTATTTT. It encodes CASRLAPGGRGTDTQYF.

The CDR3 loop reads CASGQILNTGELFF. The CDR3 region has the DNA TGTGCCTCCGGACAGATACTTAACACCGGGGAGCTGTTTTTT. The chain uses TRBV30 and TRBJ2-2; perhaps TRBD1 as D (6 bases). The CDR3 loop spans 14 amino acids. Between the trimmed V and J ends, which lost 7 bases and 2 bases, there was a span of 14 bases. The germline CDR1 and CDR2 sequences are GTSNPN and SVGIG (reference sequence).

The V call is TRBV6-5, the J call TRBJ1-2; D is perhaps TRBD1 (6 bases). This CDR3 comprises 14 residues. Germline CDR1 reads MNHEY; CDR2 reads SVGAGI. Trimming cost V 2 bases and J 4 bases, with 11 bases left between them. CDR3 in amino acids: CASSYTRGGYGYTF. CDR3 nucleotides: TGTGCCAGCAGTTACACCAGGGGTGGCTATGGCTACACCTTC.